Included here is one T cell receptor (beta chain) sequence, with context. Its antigen is unknown. Measured with immunoSEQ multiplex PCR; TCRdb has only the in-frame clones, and not every one. The sample carries some 130,000 clones, 90% recorded once. CDR1 is SGHVS, CDR2 FQNEAQ, per germline. CDR3 length: 17 amino acids. Trimming removed 7 bases at V and 0 bases at J, with 19 bases between. The sample comes from a study of T cell responses to AZD1222 COVID-19 vaccine. Study results and limitations: It was only after the peak T cell response that any repertoires were sampled. Spike was spanned by vaccine-associated CD4 TCRs, with dominance at 160-218 and 743-854. A rise in Spike-specific TCR breadth and depth followed two AZD1222 doses.

The TCR was taken from an adult in good health. The J gene is TRBJ2-1, the V gene TRBV7-8, with D perhaps being TRBD1 or TRBD2 (6 bases each). Sample: peripheral blood, taken on day 0 of AZD1222 vaccination. The CDR3 DNA follows: TGTGCCAGCACCCCTAGGGGGGAAATATACTCCTACAATGAGCAGTTCTTC. It translates to CASTPRGEIYSYNEQFF.